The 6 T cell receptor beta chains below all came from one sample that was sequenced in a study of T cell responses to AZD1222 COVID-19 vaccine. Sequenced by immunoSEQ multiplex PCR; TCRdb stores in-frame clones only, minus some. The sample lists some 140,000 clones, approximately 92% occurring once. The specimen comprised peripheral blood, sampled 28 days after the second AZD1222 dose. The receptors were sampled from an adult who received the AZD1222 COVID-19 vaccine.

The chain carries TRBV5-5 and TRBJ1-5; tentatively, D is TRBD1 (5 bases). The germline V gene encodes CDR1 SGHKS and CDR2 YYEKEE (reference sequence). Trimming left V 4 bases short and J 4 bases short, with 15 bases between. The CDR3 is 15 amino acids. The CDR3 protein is CASSPGTNANQPQHF. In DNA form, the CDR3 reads TGTGCCAGCAGCCCAGGGACTAACGCGAATCAGCCCCAGCATTTT.

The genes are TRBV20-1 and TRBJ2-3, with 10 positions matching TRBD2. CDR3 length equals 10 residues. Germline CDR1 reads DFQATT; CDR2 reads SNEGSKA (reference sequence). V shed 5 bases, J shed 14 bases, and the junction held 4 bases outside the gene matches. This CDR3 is CSAPTSGWYF. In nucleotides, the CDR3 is TGCAGTGCTCCGACTAGCGGGTGGTATTTT.

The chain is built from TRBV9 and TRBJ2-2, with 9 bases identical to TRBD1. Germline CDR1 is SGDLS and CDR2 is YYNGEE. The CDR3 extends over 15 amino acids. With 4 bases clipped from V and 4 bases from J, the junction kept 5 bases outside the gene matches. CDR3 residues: CASSTGGAGTGELFF. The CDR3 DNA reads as TGTGCCAGCAGCACAGGGGGCGCCGGCACCGGGGAGCTGTTTTTT. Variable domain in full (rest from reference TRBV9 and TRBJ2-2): DSGVTQTPKHLITATGQRVTLRCSPRSGDLSVYWYQQSLDQGLQFLIQYYNGEERAKGNILERFSAQQFPDLHSELNLSSLELGDSALYFCASSTGGAGTGELFFGEGSRLTVL.

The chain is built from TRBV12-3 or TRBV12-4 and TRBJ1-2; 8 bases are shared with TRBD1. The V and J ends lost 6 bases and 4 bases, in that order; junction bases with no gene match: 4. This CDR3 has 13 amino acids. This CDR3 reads CASRPGTGYGYTF. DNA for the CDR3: TGTGCCAGCAGGCCCGGGACAGGCTATGGCTACACCTTC.

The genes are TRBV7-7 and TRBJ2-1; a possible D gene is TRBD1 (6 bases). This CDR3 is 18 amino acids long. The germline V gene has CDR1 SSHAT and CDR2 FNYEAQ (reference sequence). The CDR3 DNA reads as TGTGCTAGCTCCTCGAACGCGTGGCGTGGGGGCACCTACAATGAGCAGTTCTTC. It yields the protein CASSSNAWRGGTYNEQFF. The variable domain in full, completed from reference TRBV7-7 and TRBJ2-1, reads GAGVSQSPRYKVTKRGQDVTLRCDPISSHATLYWYQQALGQGPEFLTYFNYEAQPDKSGLPSDRFSAERPEGSISTLTIQRTEQRDSAMYRCASSSNAWRGGTYNEQFFGPGTRLTVL.

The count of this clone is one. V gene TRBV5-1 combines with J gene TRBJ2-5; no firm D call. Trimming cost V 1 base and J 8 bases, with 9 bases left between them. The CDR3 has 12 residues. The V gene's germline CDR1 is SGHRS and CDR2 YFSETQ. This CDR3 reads CASSLTLETQYF. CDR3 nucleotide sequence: TGCGCCAGCAGCTTGACCTTGGAAACCCAGTACTTC.